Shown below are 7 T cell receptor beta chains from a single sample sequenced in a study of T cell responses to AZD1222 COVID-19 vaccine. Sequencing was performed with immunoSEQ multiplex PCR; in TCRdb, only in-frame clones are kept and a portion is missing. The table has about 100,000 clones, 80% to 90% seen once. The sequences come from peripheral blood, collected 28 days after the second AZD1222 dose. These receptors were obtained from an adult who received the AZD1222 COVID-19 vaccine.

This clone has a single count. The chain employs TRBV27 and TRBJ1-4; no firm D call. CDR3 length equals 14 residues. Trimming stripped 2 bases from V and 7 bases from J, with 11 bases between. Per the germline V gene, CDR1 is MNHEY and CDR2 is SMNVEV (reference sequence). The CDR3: CASSLRPGTEKLFF. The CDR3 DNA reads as TGTGCCAGCAGTTTACGGCCAGGTACTGAAAAACTGTTTTTT.

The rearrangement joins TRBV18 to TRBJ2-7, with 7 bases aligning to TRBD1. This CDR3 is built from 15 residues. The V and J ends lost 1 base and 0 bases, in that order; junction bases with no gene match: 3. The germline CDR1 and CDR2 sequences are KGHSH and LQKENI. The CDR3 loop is CASSPLPGGSYEQYF. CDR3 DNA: TGTGCCAGCTCACCACTTCCAGGGGGCTCCTACGAGCAGTACTTC.

CDR3 sequence reads: CASSLFAGDEQYF. The CDR3 DNA follows: TGTGCCAGCAGCTTGTTCGCAGGGGATGAGCAGTACTTC. The chain joins TRBV5-6 to TRBJ2-7, with D possibly matching TRBD1 (6 bases). CDR1 SGHDT and CDR2 YYEEEE come from the germline V gene. V was cut by 1 base and J by 7 bases, with 12 bases left in between. The CDR3 is 13 residues long.

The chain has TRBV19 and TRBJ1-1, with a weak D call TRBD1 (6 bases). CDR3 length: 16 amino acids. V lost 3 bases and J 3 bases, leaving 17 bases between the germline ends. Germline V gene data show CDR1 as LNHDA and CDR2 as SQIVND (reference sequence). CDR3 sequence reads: CASSMPAGVWYTEAFF. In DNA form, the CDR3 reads TGTGCCAGTAGTATGCCGGCAGGGGTATGGTACACTGAAGCTTTCTTT.

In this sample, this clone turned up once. The CDR3 region has the DNA TGTGCCAGCAGCCAAGTAGGACAGACATCTGAAGCTTTCTTT. It codes for CASSQVGQTSEAFF. The chain has TRBV3-1 (or the pseudogene TRBV3-2) and TRBJ1-1; TRBD1 might be the D (6 bases). V lost 1 base and J 6 bases, leaving 12 bases between the germline ends. This CDR3 contains 14 residues. Germline V gene lookup returns CDR1 LGHDT and CDR2 YNNKEL (reference sequence).

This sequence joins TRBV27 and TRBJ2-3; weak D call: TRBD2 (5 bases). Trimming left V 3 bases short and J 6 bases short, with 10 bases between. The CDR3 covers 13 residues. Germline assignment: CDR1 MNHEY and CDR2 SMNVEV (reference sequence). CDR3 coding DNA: TGTGCCAGCAGTTTCAGGAGAGGGGATACGCAGTATTTT. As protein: CASSFRRGDTQYF.

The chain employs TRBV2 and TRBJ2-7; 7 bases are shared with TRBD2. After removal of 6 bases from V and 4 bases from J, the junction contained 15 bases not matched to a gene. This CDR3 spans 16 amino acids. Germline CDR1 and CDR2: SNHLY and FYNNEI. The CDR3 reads CASRATRTRGGYEQYF. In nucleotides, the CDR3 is TGTGCCAGCAGAGCTACCAGGACTAGGGGTGGATACGAGCAGTACTTC. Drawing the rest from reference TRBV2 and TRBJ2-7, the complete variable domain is EPEVTQTPSHQVTQMGQEVILRCVPISNHLYFYWYRQILGQKVEFLVSFYNNEISEKSEIFDDQFSVERPDGSNFTLKIRSTKLEDSAMYFCASRATRTRGGYEQYFGPGTRLTVT.